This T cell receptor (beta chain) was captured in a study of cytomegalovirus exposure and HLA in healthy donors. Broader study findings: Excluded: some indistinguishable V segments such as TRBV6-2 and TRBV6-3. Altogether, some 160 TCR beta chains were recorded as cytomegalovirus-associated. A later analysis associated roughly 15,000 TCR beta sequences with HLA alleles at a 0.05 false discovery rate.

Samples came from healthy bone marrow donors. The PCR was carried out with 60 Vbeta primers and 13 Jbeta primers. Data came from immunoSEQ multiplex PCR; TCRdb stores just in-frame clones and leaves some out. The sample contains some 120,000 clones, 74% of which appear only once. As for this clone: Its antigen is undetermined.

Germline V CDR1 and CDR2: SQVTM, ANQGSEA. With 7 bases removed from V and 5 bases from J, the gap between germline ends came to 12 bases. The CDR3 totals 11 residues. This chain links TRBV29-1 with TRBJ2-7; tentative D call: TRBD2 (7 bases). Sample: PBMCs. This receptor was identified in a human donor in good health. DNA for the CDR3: TGCAGCGCCCGGGGGGCCGACGAGCAGTACTTC. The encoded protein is CSARGADEQYF.